Below, 21 T cell receptor beta chains from the same sample are listed, as sequenced in a study of blood T cells in healthy people across ages (dated by TCRdb to 2014 to 2015). Preparation of the library involved 5' RACE. TCRdb lists the instrument as Illumina HiSeq 2500. The second PCR ran for about 6 to 11 cycles and used a J-beta primer mix along with a sample-barcoded 5' primer. The public reads were reprocessed in TCRdb via fastp at Q25 and MiXCR, keeping in-frame beta chains. Entries that share a CDR3 protein sequence are merged under the most common genes and DNA. The sample includes 730,000 or so distinct CDR3 sequences, with more than 40% observed a single time. Under 25% of the sample is taken by the ten largest. Material: blood. These receptors all come from a woman aged 55-69 years in good health.

This clonotype appeared many times. The V call is TRBV20-1, the J call TRBJ2-5; 11 bases line up with TRBD2. V lost 4 bases and J lost 2; bases outside the gene matches: 3. There are 14 residues in the CDR3. The V gene's germline CDR1 is DFQATT and CDR2 SNEGSKA (reference sequence). The CDR3: CSAMPSGRQETQYF. CDR3 coding DNA: TGCAGTGCTATGCCTAGCGGGAGGCAAGAGACCCAGTACTTC.

The chain links TRBV3-1 to TRBJ1-1; perhaps TRBD1 as D (5 bases). The CDR3 spans 16 residues. The V gene lost 4 bases and the J gene lost 1 base, with 16 bases spanning the gap. Germline CDR1 LGHDT, CDR2 YNNKEL (reference sequence). The CDR3 bases are TGTGCCAGCAGCCCCCTTCAAGGGGAGGCGAACACTGAAGCTTTCTTT. It encodes CASSPLQGEANTEAFF.

This sequence joins TRBV13 and TRBJ1-2; D unresolved. Between the trimmed V and J ends, which lost 5 bases and 8 bases, there was a span of 12 bases. Germline lookup yields CDR1 PRHDT and CDR2 FYEKMQ (reference sequence). The CDR3 runs 12 residues. The CDR3 nucleotides are TGTGCCAGCAGCATCAGCGGGATGGGCTACACCTTC. It is translated as CASSISGMGYTF. Based on the CDR3 plus reference TRBV13 and TRBJ1-2, the full variable domain is AAGVIQSPRHLIKEKRETATLKCYPIPRHDTVYWYQQGPGQDPQFLISFYEKMQSDKGSIPDRFSAQQFSDYHSELNMSSLELGDSALYFCASSISGMGYTFGSGTRLTVV.

This clonotype turned up a few times. The chain employs TRBV28 and TRBJ2-1, with no clear D. This CDR3 region has 15 residues. CDR1 is MDHEN and CDR2 is SYDVKM in the germline V gene. The germline V and J ends were trimmed by 6 bases and 4 bases, with 16 bases remaining between them. CDR3 nucleotide sequence: TGTGCCAGCAGCACGCACAGCCCGCTATACAATGAGCAGTTCTTC. Residues: CASSTHSPLYNEQFF.

There are a few counts of this clonotype. The chain recombines TRBV25-1 with TRBJ2-1; possible D gene TRBD2, 5 bases. CDR3 length: 16 amino acids. Germline V gene lookup returns CDR1 MGHDK and CDR2 SYGVNS. Trimming took off 3 bases at V and 2 bases at J, with 14 bases between the two ends. The CDR3: CASSENGVLAYNEQFF. The DNA for the CDR3 is TGTGCCAGCAGTGAGAACGGGGTTTTGGCCTACAATGAGCAGTTCTTC.

This clonotype was counted a few times. The chain uses TRBV29-1 and TRBJ1-2; 7 nucleotides agree with TRBD1. The CDR3 covers 10 residues. The germline V gene encodes CDR1 SQVTM and CDR2 ANQGSEA. In DNA, the CDR3 is TGCAGTACAGGGGATGAGGGCTACACCTTC. Amino acid sequence: CSTGDEGYTF.

V gene TRBV4-3 combines with J gene TRBJ2-5, with TRBD2 identical over 11 bases. This CDR3 contains 17 residues. V trimming: 3 bases; J trimming: 4 bases; junction bases outside the gene matches: 10. CDR1 is LGHNA and CDR2 is YSLEER in the germline V gene. The CDR3 DNA reads TGCGCCAGCAGCCACTCGGTAGCGGGAGGGCCGGGAGAGACCCAGTACTTC. It codes for CASSHSVAGGPGETQYF.

In regard to this clonotype: At one end the junction does not follow the germline gene, possibly because of a read error. The chain uses TRBV10-3 and TRBJ2-7; TRBD2 matches at 11 bases. The germline gives CDR1 ENHRY, CDR2 SYGVKD. CDR3 length: 16 residues. In DNA form, the CDR3 reads TGTGCCATCAGTGAACCTAGCGGGAGGAGCTCCGACGAGCAGTACTTC. Its translation is CAISEPSGRSSDEQYF.

In DNA form, the CDR3 reads TGTGCCAGCTCACCACCGAGTTCACTAGCGAAAGGGACAGATACGCAGTATTTT. Amino acid sequence: CASSPPSSLAKGTDTQYF. The chain employs TRBV18 and TRBJ2-3; 7 nucleotides agree with TRBD2. Germline CDR1 KGHSH, CDR2 LQKENI. CDR3 length: 18 amino acids. V trimming: 0 bases; J trimming: 3 bases; junction bases outside the gene matches: 12.

This clonotype was seen more than once but under ten times. The chain carries TRBV29-1 and TRBJ1-1; D may be TRBD1 (5 bases). V lost 6 bases to trimming and J lost 0 bases, with 11 bases between them. The CDR3 loop spans 13 amino acids. From germline, CDR1 is SQVTM and CDR2 ANQGSEA. CDR3 sequence reads: CSVVRVMNTEAFF. The CDR3 DNA is TGCAGCGTGGTCAGGGTTATGAACACTGAAGCTTTCTTT.

This clonotype has a count of ten or more. The rearrangement uses TRBV20-1 and TRBJ2-5, with unresolved D. From germline, CDR1 is DFQATT and CDR2 SNEGSKA (reference sequence). CDR3 length equals 14 residues. The germline V and J ends were trimmed by 1 base and 2 bases, with 11 bases remaining between them. The CDR3 DNA is TGCAGTGCTAGAGGACCCCTGCGACAAGAGACCCAGTACTTC. Amino acids: CSARGPLRQETQYF.

The CDR3 protein is CASSQAGGLYEQYF. CDR3 in DNA: TGTGCCAGCAGCCAAGCGGGGGGGCTGTACGAGCAGTACTTC. The chain links TRBV3-1 to TRBJ2-7; the match to TRBD2 covers 8 bases. V dropped 1 base and J dropped 4; count of bases not matched to a gene: 3. Germline values: CDR1 LGHDT, CDR2 YNNKEL (reference sequence). This CDR3 region has 14 residues.

J is TRBJ1-5 and V is TRBV27, with 7 bases identical to TRBD1. The CDR3 extends over 15 amino acids. Germline values: CDR1 MNHEY, CDR2 SMNVEV (reference sequence). With V trimmed by 5 bases and J by 3 bases, 7 bases remained unmatched. The CDR3 loop is CASSLEGQLNQPQHF. CDR3 DNA: TGTGCCAGCAGTCTCGAGGGACAGCTCAATCAGCCCCAGCATTTT.

This clonotype occurred a few times. The chain carries TRBV5-1 and TRBJ2-3, with TRBD2 matching 7 bases. Trimming took 3 bases from V and 1 from J; bases not matched to a gene: 8. The CDR3 sequence is 16 residues long. Germline values: CDR1 SGHRS, CDR2 YFSETQ. In DNA form, the CDR3 reads TGCGCCAGCAGCTCAAGAGGGCTAGCGGGCACAGATACGCAGTATTTT. Amino acid sequence: CASSSRGLAGTDTQYF.

Many counts were recorded for this clonotype. The chain recombines TRBV12-3 or TRBV12-4 with TRBJ2-7, with 8 bases matching TRBD1. The ends lost 6 bases at V and 2 bases at J; junction bases unmatched: 6. The CDR3 extends over 14 amino acids. The CDR3 region has the DNA TGTGCCAGCAGCGTAGGACAGGGCCCCTACGAGCAGTACTTC. It yields the protein CASSVGQGPYEQYF.

This clonotype was recorded a few times. J is TRBJ2-1 and V is TRBV5-6; the D is unclear. Germline assignment: CDR1 SGHDT and CDR2 YYEEEE. The CDR3 contains 14 residues. Trimming removed 0 bases from V and 2 bases from J, with 6 bases in between. The CDR3: CASSLGQAYNEQFF. DNA for the CDR3: TGTGCCAGCAGCTTGGGTCAGGCCTACAATGAGCAGTTCTTC.

The DNA of the CDR3 is TGCAGTGCTCAACTAGCCGACGACCTCTACAATGAGCAGTACTTC. As protein: CSAQLADDLYNEQYF. The chain carries TRBV20-1 and TRBJ2-1; tentative D call: TRBD2 (6 bases). The DNA end is more similar to TRBJ2-7, so the J call may be wrong. Per germline, CDR1 DFQATT and CDR2 SNEGSKA (reference sequence). CDR3 length: 15 residues.

V and J are TRBV6-5 and TRBJ2-3; D is uncertain. V was pared by 7 bases and J by 1 base, with 12 bases between. The CDR3 sequence is 14 residues long. Germline values: CDR1 MNHEY, CDR2 SVGAGI. CDR3 amino acids: CASTPAAGTDTQYF. The CDR3 DNA sequence: TGTGCCAGCACACCGGCGGCGGGCACAGATACGCAGTATTTT.

In DNA, the CDR3 is TGTGCCAGCAGTGTTAGCGGGGGGGGCACAGATACGCAGTATTTT. As protein: CASSVSGGGTDTQYF. The genes are TRBV2 and TRBJ2-3; 11 nucleotides agree with TRBD2. V lost 4 bases and J lost 1; bases outside the gene matches: 1. Germline V lookup: CDR1 SNHLY, CDR2 FYNNEI. This CDR3 spans 15 amino acids.

This clonotype was observed many times. The chain combines TRBV18 with TRBJ2-1; 11 bases fit TRBD1. The V segment lost 6 bases and the J segment 5 bases; nucleotides outside the gene matches: 0. The CDR3 is 13 residues long. Germline V gene sequence: CDR1 KGHSH, CDR2 LQKENI. CDR3 residues: CASSGQGDNEQFF. CDR3 nucleotides: TGTGCCAGCTCGGGACAGGGGGACAATGAGCAGTTCTTC.

The chain recombines TRBV14 with TRBJ1-1; D gene ambiguous. The CDR3 length is 15 residues. Germline CDR1 is SGHDN and CDR2 is FVKESK. V was trimmed by 0 bases and J by 1 base, leaving 9 bases between them. The CDR3 is CASSQDEARNTEAFF. CDR3 in DNA: TGTGCCAGCAGCCAAGATGAGGCAAGGAACACTGAAGCTTTCTTT.